This T cell receptor beta chain was recorded in a study of T cell changes during pregnancy in multiple sclerosis. Per the germline V gene, CDR1 is SSHAT and CDR2 is FNYEAQ (reference sequence). There are 17 residues in the CDR3. The method was immunoSEQ multiplex PCR; TCRdb's version includes in-frame clones alone and lacks a portion of them. The profile shows roughly 80,000 clones, about 91% of them singletons. Regarding this clone: A junction boundary mismatches the germline segment, possibly from a read error.

This TCR derives from a female donor with multiple sclerosis, enrolled in a pregnancy study. The sequences come from peripheral blood, collected before pregnancy. This chain links TRBV7-7 with TRBJ2-1; 12 bases match TRBD2. The CDR3 DNA reads TGTGCTAGCAGCCCCCGGGCTAGCGGGAGGGCAGGCAATGAGCAGTTCTTC. Translated: CASSPRASGRAGNEQFF.